This T cell receptor (beta chain) was sequenced during a study of OX40 agonist ivuxolimab in advanced cancers. Background on the study: Patients in the trial were receiving intravenous ivuxolimab every 2 weeks, at doses of 0.01 to 10 mg/kg. Aged roughly 23 to 79 with a mean of about 63 years, they were 82.7% male. Overall study findings and caveats: Antigen specificity of clonally expanded peripheral T cells was not established. Clonal expansion among partial responders at 0.1-3.0 mg/kg ranked near the lowest.

Sequencing was performed with immunoSEQ multiplex PCR; in TCRdb, only in-frame clones are kept and a portion is missing. The sample consists of about 83,000 clones, about 92% of them appearing once. Comment on this clone: The antigen remains undetermined.

The CDR3 extends over 14 amino acids. V lost 4 bases and J 2 bases, leaving 13 bases between the germline ends. The germline gives CDR1 SGHRS, CDR2 YFSETQ. Sequenced material: CD4+ or CD8+ T cells sorted from blood, taken in a trial of the OX40 agonist ivuxolimab. This chain joins TRBV5-1 and TRBJ2-7; a possible D gene is TRBD1 (6 bases). This receptor was identified in an adult with an advanced solid tumor such as melanoma, head and neck, liver or kidney cancer. The CDR3 reads CASSAWDMAYEQYF. As DNA, the CDR3 is TGCGCCAGCAGCGCCTGGGACATGGCCTACGAGCAGTACTTC.